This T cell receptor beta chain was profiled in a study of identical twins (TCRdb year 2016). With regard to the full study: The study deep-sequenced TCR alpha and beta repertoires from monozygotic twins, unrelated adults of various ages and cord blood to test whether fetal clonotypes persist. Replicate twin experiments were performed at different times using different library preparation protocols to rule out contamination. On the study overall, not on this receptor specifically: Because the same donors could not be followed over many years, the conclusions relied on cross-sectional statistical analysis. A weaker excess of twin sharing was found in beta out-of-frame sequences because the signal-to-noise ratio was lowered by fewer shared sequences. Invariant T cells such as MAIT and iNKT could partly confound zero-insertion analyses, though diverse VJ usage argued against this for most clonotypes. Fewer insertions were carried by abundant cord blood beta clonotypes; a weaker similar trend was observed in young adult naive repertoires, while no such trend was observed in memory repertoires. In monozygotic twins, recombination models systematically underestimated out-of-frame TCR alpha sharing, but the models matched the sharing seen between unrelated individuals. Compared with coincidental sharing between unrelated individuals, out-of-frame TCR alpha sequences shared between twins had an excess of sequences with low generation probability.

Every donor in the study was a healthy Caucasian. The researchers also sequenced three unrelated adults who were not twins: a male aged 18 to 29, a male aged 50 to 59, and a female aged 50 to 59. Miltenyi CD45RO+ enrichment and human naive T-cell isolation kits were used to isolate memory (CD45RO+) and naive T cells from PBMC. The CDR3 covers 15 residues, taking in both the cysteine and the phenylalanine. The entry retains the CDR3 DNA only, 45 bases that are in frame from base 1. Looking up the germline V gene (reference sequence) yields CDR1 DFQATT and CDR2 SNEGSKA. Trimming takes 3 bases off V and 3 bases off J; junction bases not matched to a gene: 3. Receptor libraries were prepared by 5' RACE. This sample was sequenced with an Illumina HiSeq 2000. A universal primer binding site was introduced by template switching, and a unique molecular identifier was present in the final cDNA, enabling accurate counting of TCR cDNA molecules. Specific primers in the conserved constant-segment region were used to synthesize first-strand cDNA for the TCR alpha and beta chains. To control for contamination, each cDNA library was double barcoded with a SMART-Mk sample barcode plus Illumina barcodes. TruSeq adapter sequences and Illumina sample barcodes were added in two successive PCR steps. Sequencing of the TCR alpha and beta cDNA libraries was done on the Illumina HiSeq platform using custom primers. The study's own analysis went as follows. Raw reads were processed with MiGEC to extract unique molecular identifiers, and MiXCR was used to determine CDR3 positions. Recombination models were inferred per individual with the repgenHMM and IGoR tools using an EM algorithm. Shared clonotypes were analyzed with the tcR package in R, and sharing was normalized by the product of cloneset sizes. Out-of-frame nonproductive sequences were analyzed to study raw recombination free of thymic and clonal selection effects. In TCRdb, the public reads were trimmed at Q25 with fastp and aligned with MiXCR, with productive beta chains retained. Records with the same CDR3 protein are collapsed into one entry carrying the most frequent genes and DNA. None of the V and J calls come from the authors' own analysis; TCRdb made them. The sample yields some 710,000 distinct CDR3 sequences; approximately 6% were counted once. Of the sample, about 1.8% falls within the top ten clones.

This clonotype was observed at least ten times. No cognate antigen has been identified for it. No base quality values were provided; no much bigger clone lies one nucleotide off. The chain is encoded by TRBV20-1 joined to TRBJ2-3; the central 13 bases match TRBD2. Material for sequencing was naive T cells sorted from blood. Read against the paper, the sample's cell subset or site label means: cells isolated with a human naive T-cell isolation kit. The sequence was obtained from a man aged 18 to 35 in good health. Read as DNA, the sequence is TGCAGTGCTAGCGGACTAGCGGGAGCGACAGATACGCAGTATTTT. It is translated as CSASGLAGATDTQYF.